This passage covers 23 T cell receptor beta chains from one sample sequenced in a study of shared clonotypes between healthy human individuals. Here immunoSEQ multiplex PCR was the method, and the copy in TCRdb shows in-frame clones only, minus some. The sample includes about 1.5 million clones, under 99% of them seen just once. Sequencing used naive CD4+ T cells sorted from blood. The subset here: CD45RA+ positively selected. The source is a young man in good health.

The chain has TRBV5-6 and TRBJ2-7; D is unresolved. The V and J ends lost 2 bases and 8 bases respectively, with 14 bases between them. CDR3 length: 13 amino acids. Germline CDR1 SGHDT, CDR2 YYEEEE. CDR3 in DNA: TGTGCCAGCAGCTTACCCCTTAAAAAGAAGCAGTACTTC. Its translation is CASSLPLKKKQYF.

The chain carries TRBV5-8 and TRBJ2-7, with 8 bases matching TRBD1. This CDR3 has 14 amino acids. The germline V gene encodes CDR1 SGHTS and CDR2 YDEGEE. V trimming: 4 bases; J trimming: 0 bases; junction bases outside the gene matches: 3. The CDR3 nucleotides are TGTGCCAGCAGCCGGACAGGGTACTCCTACGAGCAGTACTTC. It is translated as CASSRTGYSYEQYF. Combining the CDR3 with reference TRBV5-8 and TRBJ2-7 gives the whole variable domain EAGVTQSPTHLIKTRGQQATLRCSPISGHTSVYWYQQALGLGLQFLLWYDEGEERNRGNFPPRFSGRQFPNYSSELNVNALELEDSALYLCASSRTGYSYEQYFGPGTRLTVT.

The CDR3 here is CASSARQEMNTEAFF. The CDR3 nucleotides read TGTGCCAGCAGCGCTCGACAGGAAATGAACACTGAAGCTTTCTTT. This chain uses TRBV5-4 with TRBJ1-1; the D gene is possibly TRBD1 (6 bases). The CDR3 spans 15 residues. The V end was cut by 4 bases, the J end by 0 bases, with 13 bases between. Germline V lookup: CDR1 SGHNT, CDR2 YYREEE (reference sequence).

The rearrangement links TRBV10-1 to TRBJ2-7, with D maybe TRBD1 (6 bases). The CDR3 length is 15 residues. Germline assignment: CDR1 WNHNN and CDR2 SYGVQD (reference sequence). V was cut by 0 bases and J by 3 bases, with 12 bases left in between. The CDR3 DNA follows: TGCGCCAGCAGTGAGTCTATGGGGGCCCTCTACGAGCAGTACTTC. Protein: CASSESMGALYEQYF.

The chain is built from TRBV2 and TRBJ2-1, with 7 bases matching TRBD1. After removal of 5 bases from V and 8 bases from J, the junction contained 3 bases not matched to a gene. The germline V gene has CDR1 SNHLY and CDR2 FYNNEI. This CDR3 region has 12 residues. The CDR3 DNA reads TGTGCCAGCAGTAGGGACAGTCATGAGCAGTTCTTC. It codes for CASSRDSHEQFF.

V and J are TRBV5-1 and TRBJ2-2; no definite D call. The CDR3 runs 15 residues. V shed 4 bases and J shed 5 bases, with 15 bases lying between them. Germline CDR1 SGHRS, CDR2 YFSETQ. CDR3 residues: CASSPDPNGTGELFF. The DNA for the CDR3 is TGCGCCAGCAGCCCGGACCCTAACGGGACCGGGGAGCTGTTTTTT. The complete variable domain, with remaining parts taken from reference TRBV5-1 and TRBJ2-2, reads KAGVTQTPRYLIKTRGQQVTLSCSPISGHRSVSWYQQTPGQGLQFLFEYFSETQRNKGNFPGRFSGRQFSNSRSEMNVSTLELGDSALYLCASSPDPNGTGELFFGEGSRLTVL.

The rearrangement uses TRBV5-6 and TRBJ1-3, with D uncertain. Trimming removed 2 bases from V and 7 bases from J, with 10 bases in between. The CDR3 spans 13 residues. Germline CDR1 is SGHDT and CDR2 is YYEEEE. The CDR3 DNA reads TGTGCCAGCAGCTTCGGGAAGTGGAACACCATATATTTT. Protein sequence: CASSFGKWNTIYF.

This clone was recorded only once. The chain joins TRBV6-1 to TRBJ1-5; D is uncertain. The V gene's germline CDR1 is MNHNS and CDR2 SASEGT. With 1 base removed from V and 3 bases from J, the gap between germline ends came to 10 bases. The CDR3 is 15 amino acids. DNA for the CDR3: TGTGCCAGCAGTGAAGTGCGCTGGGACAATCAGCCCCAGCATTTT. It yields the protein CASSEVRWDNQPQHF.

This sequence joins TRBV4-1 and TRBJ2-1; 11 bases align to TRBD2. Trimming cost V 4 bases and J 0 bases; bases outside gene matches: 5. The CDR3 totals 17 residues. The germline V gene has CDR1 MGHRA and CDR2 YSYEKL. The CDR3 is CASSLRLAGLSYNEQFF. In DNA form, the CDR3 reads TGCGCCAGCAGCCTTAGACTAGCGGGACTCTCCTACAATGAGCAGTTCTTC.

The rearrangement links TRBV6-4 to TRBJ2-3; 10 bases match TRBD2. The CDR3 runs 15 residues. With V trimmed by 8 bases and J by 5 bases, 10 bases remained unmatched. Germline-derived CDR1 and CDR2 are MRHNA and SNTAGT. The CDR3 bases are TGTGCCAGCGGCCCGAGCGGGAGGGCCGGAGATACGCAGTATTTT. This encodes CASGPSGRAGDTQYF.

The V and J genes are TRBV11-3 and TRBJ2-7; D call uncertain. The CDR3 totals 14 residues. Trimming cost V 0 bases and J 4 bases, with 10 bases left between them. CDR1 and CDR2 (germline): SGHNT, YENEEA. In DNA, the CDR3 is TGTGCCAGCAGCTTAGAACATGGGCCATACGAGCAGTACTTC. Encoded protein: CASSLEHGPYEQYF.

The chain joins TRBV5-4 to TRBJ1-3; D uncertain. V lost 4 bases to trimming and J lost 1 base, with 6 bases between them. This CDR3 has 13 residues. Germline lookup yields CDR1 SGHNT and CDR2 YYREEE (reference sequence). CDR3 loop: CASSLLSGNTIYF. In DNA, the CDR3 is TGTGCCAGCAGCCTGCTATCTGGAAACACCATATATTTT. Full variable domain (outside the CDR3, taken from reference TRBV5-4 and TRBJ1-3): ETGVTQSPTHLIKTRGQQVTLRCSSQSGHNTVSWYQQALGQGPQFIFQYYREEENGRGNFPPRFSGLQFPNYSSELNVNALELDDSALYLCASSLLSGNTIYFGEGSWLTVV.

This chain connects TRBV5-8 to TRBJ2-3; no firm D call. Trimming left V 2 bases short and J 3 bases short, with 16 bases between. The CDR3 has 16 amino acids. Germline V gene lookup returns CDR1 SGHTS and CDR2 YDEGEE. Here the CDR3 reads CASSFNSFSFTDTQYF. The CDR3 coding sequence is TGTGCCAGCAGCTTTAATAGTTTCAGTTTTACAGATACGCAGTATTTT.

The chain links TRBV25-1 to TRBJ2-7, with D possibly being TRBD1 (6 bases). Trimming removed 8 bases at V and 3 bases at J, with 8 bases between. The CDR3 length is 11 residues. Germline-derived CDR1 and CDR2 are MGHDK and SYGVNS. In DNA form, the CDR3 reads TGTGCCAGCGGACAGCTCTACGAGCAGTACTTC. This sequence encodes CASGQLYEQYF.

The chain combines TRBV27 with TRBJ1-3; D is undetermined. V was shortened by 6 bases and J by 0 bases, with 12 bases between the two germline ends. The CDR3 spans 15 residues. The V gene's germline CDR1 is MNHEY and CDR2 SMNVEV (reference sequence). The CDR3, as DNA: TGTGCCAGCAGGAATGCGGCGAGCTCTGGAAACACCATATATTTT. Translated, it gives CASRNAASSGNTIYF.

The CDR3 DNA reads as TGTGCCAGCACGGGGGGACCCGACACGGGGCTGCGATACAATGAGCAGTTCTTC. Translating gives CASTGGPDTGLRYNEQFF. The chain is built from TRBV27 and TRBJ2-1, with TRBD2 identical over 7 bases. V lost 7 bases, J lost 4 bases, and 19 bases stayed unmatched. Germline CDR1 and CDR2: MNHEY and SMNVEV (reference sequence). The CDR3 spans 18 residues.

This clone has just one count. The chain links TRBV25-1 to TRBJ2-5; 11 bases align to TRBD2. Germline loops: CDR1 MGHDK, CDR2 SYGVNS. The CDR3 is 15 amino acids. Trimming cost V 4 bases and J 5 bases; bases outside gene matches: 6. The CDR3 coding sequence is TGTGCCAGCAGTGCACTAGCGGGAGTAGGGGAGACCCAGTACTTC. As protein: CASSALAGVGETQYF.

This sequence joins TRBV25-1 and TRBJ1-4; unclear D gene. Trimming stripped 2 bases from V and 0 bases from J, with 4 bases between. Germline loops: CDR1 MGHDK, CDR2 SYGVNS. The CDR3 is 14 residues long. The CDR3 bases are TGTGCCAGCAGTGAACGTGCAACTAATGAAAAACTGTTTTTT. It encodes CASSERATNEKLFF. The full variable domain, rest sourced from reference TRBV25-1 and TRBJ1-4, is EADIYQTPRYLVIGTGKKITLECSQTMGHDKMYWYQQDPGMELHLIHYSYGVNSTEKGDLSSESTVSRIRTEHFPLTLESARPSHTSQYLCASSERATNEKLFFGSGTQLSVL.

This clone was counted a single time. The chain carries TRBV6-5 and TRBJ2-5, with TRBD1 matching 9 bases. This CDR3 has 13 residues. Trimming cost V 6 bases and J 12 bases; bases outside gene matches: 11. Germline values: CDR1 MNHEY, CDR2 SVGAGI. The chain's CDR3 is CASRSEIRDREYF. The CDR3 DNA reads TGTGCCAGCAGATCAGAGATCCGGGACAGGGAGTACTTC.

The chain carries TRBV9 and TRBJ1-2, with D possibly TRBD1 on 5 matching bases. The ends were cut back, 0 bases at V and 6 bases at J, with 15 bases in the middle. The CDR3 runs 15 residues. Germline V gene lookup returns CDR1 SGDLS and CDR2 YYNGEE. CDR3 in amino acids: CASSVGTAGNNGYTF. The CDR3 DNA reads TGTGCCAGCAGCGTAGGAACGGCAGGGAACAATGGCTACACCTTC.

The J gene is TRBJ2-7, the V gene TRBV6-1; tentatively, D is TRBD1 (5 bases). The V end lost 5 bases, the J end lost 1 base, and 9 bases lay between the germline ends. This CDR3 is built from 13 residues. Germline V gene lookup returns CDR1 MNHNS and CDR2 SASEGT. CDR3 DNA: TGTGCCAGCAGTATAGACAGATCCTACGAGCAGTACTTC. It specifies CASSIDRSYEQYF.

The CDR3 here is CASSFLPGQKTTNEKLFF. As DNA, the CDR3 is TGCGCCAGCAGCTTTCTTCCGGGACAGAAAACAACTAATGAAAAACTGTTTTTT. The chain links TRBV5-1 to TRBJ1-4; 7 bases line up with TRBD1. The germline V gene encodes CDR1 SGHRS and CDR2 YFSETQ. This CDR3 is 18 amino acids long. J was trimmed by 0 bases and V by 2 bases; bases with no gene match: 10. Complete variable domain (other parts from reference TRBV5-1 and TRBJ1-4): KAGVTQTPRYLIKTRGQQVTLSCSPISGHRSVSWYQQTPGQGLQFLFEYFSETQRNKGNFPGRFSGRQFSNSRSEMNVSTLELGDSALYLCASSFLPGQKTTNEKLFFGSGTQLSVL.

The J gene is TRBJ2-7, the V gene TRBV27; D unclear. CDR1 MNHEY and CDR2 SMNVEV come from the germline V gene (reference sequence). This CDR3 spans 14 amino acids. V dropped 1 base and J dropped 5 bases, with 12 bases sitting between them. In nucleotides, the CDR3 is TGTGCCAGCAGTTTATTTCCAGAAATCGACGAGCAGTACTTC. It translates to CASSLFPEIDEQYF.